The 24 T cell receptor beta chains below all came from one sample that was sequenced in a study of T cell responses to AZD1222 COVID-19 vaccine. Clones were sequenced by immunoSEQ multiplex PCR, and TCRdb holds only the in-frame ones, with some missing. The table lists 60,000 to 75,000 clones, 70% to 90% of them singletons. Source: peripheral blood, taken 28 days after the second AZD1222 dose. The receptors originated from an adult who received the AZD1222 COVID-19 vaccine.

The rearrangement uses TRBV11-2 and TRBJ1-5; 8 bases are a match to TRBD1. CDR3 length equals 16 residues. The trim removed 1 base at V and 7 bases at J, leaving 9 bases unmatched. The germline gives CDR1 SGHAT, CDR2 FQNNGV. The CDR3 nucleotides are TGTGCCAGCAGCTTAGCACCTACAGGGGGGGGGCAGCCCCAGCATTTT. Its translation: CASSLAPTGGGQPQHF.

This sequence joins TRBV30 and TRBJ2-2; 9 bases line up with TRBD2. Trimming took 4 bases from V and 0 from J; bases not matched to a gene: 3. Germline CDR1 GTSNPN, CDR2 SVGIG (reference sequence). The CDR3 covers 15 residues. CDR3 sequence reads: CAWTSGIANTGELFF. The CDR3 nucleotides read TGTGCCTGGACTAGCGGGATCGCGAACACCGGGGAGCTGTTTTTT.

V gene TRBV11-2 combines with J gene TRBJ2-7; D not resolved. V was trimmed by 1 base and J by 8 bases, leaving 12 bases between them. The CDR3 spans 13 residues. The germline gives CDR1 SGHAT, CDR2 FQNNGV. Here the CDR3 reads CASSLGRVNKQYF. CDR3 DNA: TGTGCCAGCAGCTTAGGAAGGGTGAACAAGCAGTACTTC.

The chain employs TRBV9 and TRBJ2-1, with D possibly matching TRBD2 (6 bases). The CDR3 has 18 amino acids. Germline-derived CDR1 and CDR2 are SGDLS and YYNGEE. With 2 bases removed from V and 5 bases from J, the gap between germline ends came to 23 bases. CDR3 in DNA: TGTGCCAGCAGCGTCGCGGGGCCGGGACGGATCGTAGACAATGAGCAGTTCTTC. This gives the protein CASSVAGPGRIVDNEQFF. Combining the CDR3 with reference TRBV9 and TRBJ2-1 gives the whole variable domain DSGVTQTPKHLITATGQRVTLRCSPRSGDLSVYWYQQSLDQGLQFLIQYYNGEERAKGNILERFSAQQFPDLHSELNLSSLELGDSALYFCASSVAGPGRIVDNEQFFGPGTRLTVL.

The J gene is TRBJ1-6, the V gene TRBV6-5; D call uncertain. This CDR3 region has 13 residues. Germline CDR1 MNHEY, CDR2 SVGAGI. V lost 5 bases to trimming and J lost 9 bases, with 11 bases between them. The CDR3 bases are TGTGCCAGCAGTCGACGGATCTCTTCACCCCTCCACTTT. Translation: CASSRRISSPLHF.

The chain uses TRBV7-2 and TRBJ1-2, with TRBD1 matching over 10 bases. The V segment lost 5 bases and the J segment 7 bases; nucleotides outside the gene matches: 7. CDR1 is SGHTA and CDR2 is FQGNSA in the germline V gene. This CDR3 region has 14 residues. This CDR3 reads CASSIGTGVGGYTF. For the CDR3, the DNA is TGTGCCAGCAGCATAGGGACAGGGGTAGGTGGCTACACCTTC.

The V call is TRBV5-1, the J call TRBJ2-5; D not certain. This CDR3 has 15 amino acids. The ends were cut back, 0 bases at V and 5 bases at J, with 14 bases in the middle. Germline CDR1 and CDR2: SGHRS and YFSETQ. The chain's CDR3 is CASSLAMTSLETQYF. The CDR3 region has the DNA TGCGCCAGCAGCTTGGCCATGACGAGCTTGGAGACCCAGTACTTC.

This chain uses TRBV5-8 with TRBJ1-2; no clear D gene. This CDR3 spans 17 amino acids. CDR1 is SGHTS and CDR2 is YDEGEE in the germline V gene. V was pared by 1 base and J by 5 bases, with 21 bases between. The CDR3 DNA follows: TGTGCCAGCAGCTTGACGGGCCCCCTTTCTGAGGGATATGGCTACACCTTC. Protein sequence: CASSLTGPLSEGYGYTF.

The chain uses TRBV4-1 and TRBJ1-2; 9 bases line up with TRBD1. The CDR3 has 16 amino acids. Germline V gene data show CDR1 as MGHRA and CDR2 as YSYEKL. J lost 3 bases, V lost 6 bases, and 11 bases had no gene match. CDR3 nucleotides: TGCGCCAGCAGAGGAAACTCCCGGGACAGGGACTATGGCTACACCTTC. Translation gives CASRGNSRDRDYGYTF.

The chain employs TRBV29-1 and TRBJ1-1; 9 bases map to TRBD1. This CDR3 is 15 amino acids long. Germline values: CDR1 SQVTM, CDR2 ANQGSEA. V shed 7 bases, J shed 1 base, and the junction held 10 bases outside the gene matches. The CDR3 is CSAKQGALGNTEAFF. In DNA, the CDR3 is TGCAGCGCAAAACAGGGGGCGTTGGGGAACACTGAAGCTTTCTTT.

The chain employs TRBV7-2 and TRBJ2-1; 11 nucleotides agree with TRBD2. The V gene's germline CDR1 is SGHTA and CDR2 FQGNSA. This CDR3 spans 15 amino acids. V lost 3 bases to trimming and J lost 6 bases; unmatched junction nucleotides: 4. This CDR3 is CASSFSGRAGNEQFF. CDR3 in DNA: TGTGCCAGCAGCTTTAGCGGGAGGGCTGGCAATGAGCAGTTCTTC.

The chain combines TRBV18 with TRBJ2-5; the D gene is possibly TRBD2 (5 bases). The V gene lost 3 bases and the J gene lost 3 bases, with 8 bases spanning the gap. Germline assignment: CDR1 KGHSH and CDR2 LQKENI. The CDR3 is 13 amino acids. CDR3 in amino acids: CASSPAGKETQYF. The CDR3 bases are TGTGCCAGCTCACCTGCCGGGAAAGAGACCCAGTACTTC.

The chain carries TRBV6-1 and TRBJ2-2; 13 bases are a match to TRBD2. Germline V CDR1 and CDR2: MNHNS, SASEGT. The J segment lost 7 bases and the V segment lost 2 bases, leaving 10 bases of the junction unmatched. The CDR3 runs to 18 residues. The CDR3 sequence is CASSEILGLAGEVGELFF. The CDR3 nucleotides read TGTGCCAGCAGTGAAATCCTTGGACTAGCGGGAGAGGTCGGGGAGCTGTTTTTT.

V is TRBV5-1 and J is TRBJ1-4; D is possibly TRBD1 (5 bases). V lost 4 bases and J lost 8, with 15 bases in between. The length of the CDR3 is 14 residues. Germline values: CDR1 SGHRS, CDR2 YFSETQ. The DNA of the CDR3 is TGCGCCAGCAGCGGAGAGCTCCAGGGAGAAAAACTGTTTTTT. Protein product: CASSGELQGEKLFF.

The rearrangement joins TRBV7-6 to TRBJ2-1, with 11 bases aligning to TRBD2. Germline assignment: CDR1 SGHVS and CDR2 FNYEAQ. CDR3 length: 15 residues. After removal of 5 bases from V and 6 bases from J, the junction contained 6 bases not matched to a gene. Here the CDR3 DNA reads TGTGCCAGCAGCCGTAGCGGGAGGGAAGGCAATGAGCAGTTCTTC. Amino acid sequence: CASSRSGREGNEQFF.

This clone was observed a single time. The gene calls are TRBV14 and TRBJ1-4; 8 bases match TRBD1. CDR3 length equals 16 residues. CDR1 and CDR2 from the germline V gene are SGHDN and FVKESK. With V trimmed by 4 bases and J by 7 bases, 11 bases remained unmatched. The CDR3 loop reads CASSLLSGTGVEKLFF. CDR3 coding DNA: TGTGCCAGCAGCCTACTTTCCGGGACAGGCGTTGAAAAACTGTTTTTT.

The V call is TRBV29-1, the J call TRBJ2-3; 11 nucleotides line up with TRBD2. The CDR3 has 15 amino acids. Germline CDR1 reads SQVTM; CDR2 reads ANQGSEA. J gave up 4 bases and V 8 bases, and 11 bases lay outside the gene matches. CDR3 in DNA: TGCAGCACCCGACTAGCGGGAAGGCGGGCAGATACGCAGTATTTT. Translation: CSTRLAGRRADTQYF.

This sequence joins TRBV19 and TRBJ2-7; 8 bases align to TRBD1. From germline, CDR1 is LNHDA and CDR2 SQIVND (reference sequence). CDR3 size: 13 residues. Germline trimming cut 5 bases from V and 2 bases from J; bases unmatched to any gene: 2. CDR3 in DNA: TGTGCCAGTAGTGGGACAGGAGCCTACGAGCAGTACTTC. This translates into CASSGTGAYEQYF.

This chain uses TRBV30 with TRBJ1-5, with TRBD1 as a possible D gene (5 bases). Trimming stripped 3 bases from V and 6 bases from J, with 15 bases between. The CDR3 is made up of 14 amino acids. Germline V lookup: CDR1 GTSNPN, CDR2 SVGIG (reference sequence). The CDR3 DNA sequence: TGTGCCTGGAGCGGCACAGGAGATGGTCAGCCCCAGCATTTT. Its translation is CAWSGTGDGQPQHF. Drawing the rest from reference TRBV30 and TRBJ1-5, the complete variable domain is SQTIHQWPATLVQPVGSPLSLECTVEGTSNPNLYWYRQAAGRGLQLLFYSVGIGQISSEVPQNLSASRPQDRQFILSSKKLLLSDSGFYLCAWSGTGDGQPQHFGDGTRLSIL.

This clone was detected a few times. The chain uses TRBV19 and TRBJ2-7; D is ambiguous. The CDR3 consists of 12 residues. Germline V gene data show CDR1 as LNHDA and CDR2 as SQIVND (reference sequence). V was cut by 10 bases and J by 1 base, with 11 bases left in between. The DNA of the CDR3 is TGTGCCACAATGGGCTCTTCCTACGAGCAGTACTTC. Translation: CATMGSSYEQYF.

V is TRBV30 and J is TRBJ1-1; D remains unclear. Germline V gene lookup returns CDR1 GTSNPN and CDR2 SVGIG (reference sequence). V lost 5 bases to trimming and J lost 1 base, with 11 bases between them. The CDR3 is made up of 13 amino acids. The DNA for the CDR3 is TGTGCCTGGGAACATACGGCGAACACTGAAGCTTTCTTT. Translation gives CAWEHTANTEAFF.

The chain links TRBV3-1 (or the pseudogene TRBV3-2) to TRBJ1-3, with D perhaps TRBD1 (5 bases). The germline V gene encodes CDR1 LGHDT and CDR2 YNNKEL (reference sequence). The CDR3 is made up of 15 amino acids. Trimming pared 0 bases from V and 3 bases from J, leaving 9 bases between. CDR3 DNA sequence: TGTGCCAGCAGCCAAGATACGGGGGATGGAAACACCATATATTTT. This sequence encodes CASSQDTGDGNTIYF.

The CDR3 DNA reads TGTGCCAGCAGCTTGGGTATACGGGAGGGCCCTACAGATACGCAGTATTTT. Amino acids: CASSLGIREGPTDTQYF. V and J are TRBV5-4 and TRBJ2-3; 8 nucleotides match TRBD2. The trim removed 0 bases at V and 3 bases at J, leaving 9 bases unmatched. CDR1 is SGHNT and CDR2 is YYREEE in the germline V gene (reference sequence). The length of the CDR3 is 17 residues.

The genes are TRBV15 and TRBJ1-2; no clear D. Germline CDR1 LNHNV, CDR2 YYDKDF (reference sequence). The CDR3 runs 14 residues. Trimming cost V 0 bases and J 7 bases, with 12 bases left between them. CDR3 bases: TGTGCCACCAGCAGAGATATGGTGGAGCGTGGCTACACCTTC. It is translated as CATSRDMVERGYTF.